This T cell receptor (beta chain) is from a study of T cells after yellow fever vaccination. Study-wide background: Fractions low in cell number were prepared with SMART-Seq v4 Ultra Low Input.

Each CDR3 protein gets one entry after TCRdb re-called the 5' RACE reads with MiXCR. The data contain approximately 150,000 distinct CDR3 sequences, approximately 10% of them singletons. The CDR3 totals 16 residues. V shed 0 bases and J shed 2 bases, with 13 bases lying between them. Germline V gene lookup returns CDR1 SGHDT and CDR2 YYEEEE. On this clonotype: Its antigen is currently unknown.

Study-wide results and caveats: Weaker overall was a secondary response that nonetheless peaked faster, on day 5 versus 15.

This rearrangement joins TRBV5-6 to TRBJ2-3, with a possible D match to TRBD2 (5 bases). Sequencing used CD8+ T cells sorted from PBMCs, obtained 45 days after the yellow fever booster vaccination. This TCR was recovered from a man aged 18 to 35 who received the YFV17D yellow fever vaccine. The DNA for the CDR3 is TGTGCCAGCAGCTTGGGGGGAGCGGCGAACACAGATACGCAGTATTTT. This encodes CASSLGGAANTDTQYF.